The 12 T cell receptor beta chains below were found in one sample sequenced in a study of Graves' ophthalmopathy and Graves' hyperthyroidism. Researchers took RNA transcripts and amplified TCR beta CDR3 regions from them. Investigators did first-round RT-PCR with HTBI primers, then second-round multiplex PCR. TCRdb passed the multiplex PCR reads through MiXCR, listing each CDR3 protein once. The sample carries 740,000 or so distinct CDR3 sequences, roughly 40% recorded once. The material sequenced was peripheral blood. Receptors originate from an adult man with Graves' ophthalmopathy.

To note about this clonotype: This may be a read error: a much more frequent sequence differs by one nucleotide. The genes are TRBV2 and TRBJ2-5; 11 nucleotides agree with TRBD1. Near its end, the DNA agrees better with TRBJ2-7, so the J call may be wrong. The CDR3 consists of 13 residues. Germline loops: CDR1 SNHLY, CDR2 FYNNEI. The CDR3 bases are TGTGCCAGCAAGGACAGGGGGCCTAACGAGCAGTACTTC. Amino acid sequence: CASKDRGPNEQYF.

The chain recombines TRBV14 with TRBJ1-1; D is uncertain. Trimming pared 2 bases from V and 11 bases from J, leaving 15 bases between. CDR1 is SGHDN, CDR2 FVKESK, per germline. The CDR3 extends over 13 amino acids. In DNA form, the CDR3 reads TGTGCCAGCAGCCAATTATTAGTTTCCCCGGCTTTCTTT. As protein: CASSQLLVSPAFF. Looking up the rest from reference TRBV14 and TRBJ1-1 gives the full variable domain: EAGVTQFPSHSVIEKGQTVTLRCDPISGHDNLYWYRRVMGKEIKFLLHFVKESKQDESGMPNNRFLAERTGGTYSTLKVQPAELEDSGVYFCASSQLLVSPAFFGQGTRLTVV.

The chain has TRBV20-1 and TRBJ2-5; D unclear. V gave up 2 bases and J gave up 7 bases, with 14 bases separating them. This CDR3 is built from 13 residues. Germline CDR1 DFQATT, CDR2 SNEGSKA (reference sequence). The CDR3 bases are TGCAGTGCTAGAATGGATTCCAAGAGGACCCAGTACTTC. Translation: CSARMDSKRTQYF.

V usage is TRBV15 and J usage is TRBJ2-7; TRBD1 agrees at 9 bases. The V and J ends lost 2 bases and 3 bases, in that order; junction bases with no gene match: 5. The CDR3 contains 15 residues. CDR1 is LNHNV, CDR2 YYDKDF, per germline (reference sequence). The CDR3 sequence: CATSRTPTGGYEQYF. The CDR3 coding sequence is TGTGCCACCAGCAGAACCCCGACAGGGGGCTACGAGCAGTACTTC.

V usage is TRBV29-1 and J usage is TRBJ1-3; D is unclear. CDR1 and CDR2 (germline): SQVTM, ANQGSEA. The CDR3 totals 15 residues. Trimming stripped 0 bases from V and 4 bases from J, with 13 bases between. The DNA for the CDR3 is TGCAGCGTTGAAGATCTCACGGAATCCGGAAACACCATATATTTT. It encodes CSVEDLTESGNTIYF.

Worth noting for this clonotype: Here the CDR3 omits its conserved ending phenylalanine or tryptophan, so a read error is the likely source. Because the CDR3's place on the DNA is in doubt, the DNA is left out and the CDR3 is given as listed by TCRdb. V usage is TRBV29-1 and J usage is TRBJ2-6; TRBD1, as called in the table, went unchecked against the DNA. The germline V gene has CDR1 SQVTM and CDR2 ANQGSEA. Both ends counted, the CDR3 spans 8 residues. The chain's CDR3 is CSVYGVGL.

The CDR3 reads CASSYSASGSEQYF. In DNA form, the CDR3 reads TGTGCCAGCAGTTACTCGGCTAGCGGGAGCGAGCAGTACTTC. This chain uses TRBV2 with TRBJ2-7; 10 nucleotides line up with TRBD2. V was pared by 5 bases and J by 6 bases, with 7 bases of the junction left unmatched. Germline V lookup: CDR1 SNHLY, CDR2 FYNNEI. This CDR3 has 14 residues.

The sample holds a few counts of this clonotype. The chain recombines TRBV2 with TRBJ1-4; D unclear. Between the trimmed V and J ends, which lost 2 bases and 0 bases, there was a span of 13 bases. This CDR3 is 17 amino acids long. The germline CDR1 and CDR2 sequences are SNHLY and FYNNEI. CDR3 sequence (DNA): TGTGCCAGCAGTGAAAGGGCAGGAGGACCAACTAATGAAAAACTGTTTTTT. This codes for CASSERAGGPTNEKLFF. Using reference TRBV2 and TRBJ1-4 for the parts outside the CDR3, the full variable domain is EPEVTQTPSHQVTQMGQEVILRCVPISNHLYFYWYRQILGQKVEFLVSFYNNEISEKSEIFDDQFSVERPDGSNFTLKIRSTKLEDSAMYFCASSERAGGPTNEKLFFGSGTQLSVL.

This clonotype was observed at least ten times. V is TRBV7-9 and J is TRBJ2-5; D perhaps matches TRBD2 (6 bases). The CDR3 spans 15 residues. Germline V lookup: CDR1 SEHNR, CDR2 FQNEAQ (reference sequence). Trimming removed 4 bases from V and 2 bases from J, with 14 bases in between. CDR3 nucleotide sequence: TGTGCCAGCAGCTCCGTGCGGGGAAATCAAGAGACCCAGTACTTC. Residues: CASSSVRGNQETQYF.

The CDR3, as DNA: TGTGCCAGCAGTGCTAGAGATCCCCTGGTCGGTGACACCGGGGAGCTGTTTTTT. This codes for CASSARDPLVGDTGELFF. This chain connects TRBV25-1 to TRBJ2-2; no clear D gene. Trimming left V 4 bases short and J 3 bases short, with 21 bases between. Germline CDR1 is MGHDK and CDR2 is SYGVNS. This CDR3 has 18 amino acids.

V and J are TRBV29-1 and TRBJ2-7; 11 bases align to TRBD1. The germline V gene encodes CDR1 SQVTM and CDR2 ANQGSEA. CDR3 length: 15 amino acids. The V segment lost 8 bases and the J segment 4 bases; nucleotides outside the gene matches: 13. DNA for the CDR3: TGCAGCAGTGAGTCCAGGGACAGGGGGGATTACGAGCAGTACTTC. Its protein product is CSSESRDRGDYEQYF.

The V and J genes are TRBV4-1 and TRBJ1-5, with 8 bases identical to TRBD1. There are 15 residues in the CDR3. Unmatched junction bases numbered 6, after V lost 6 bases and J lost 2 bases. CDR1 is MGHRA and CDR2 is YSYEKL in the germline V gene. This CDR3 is CASRPQGEGNQPQHF. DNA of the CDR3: TGCGCCAGCAGACCACAGGGGGAAGGCAATCAGCCCCAGCATTTT.